This T cell receptor beta chain stems from a study of T cells in Graves' hyperthyroidism and ophthalmopathy. Findings and caveats of the study: Peripheral blood also featured most of the thyroid clonotypes expanded above 0.001. A median around six months before onset, the model predicted ophthalmopathy.

Amplification yielded TCR beta CDR3 regions, with RNA transcripts as the source. In the first-round RT-PCR of the TCR CDR3, the HTBI primer set was used. TCRdb re-called the multiplex PCR reads with MiXCR, one entry per CDR3 protein. This table holds around 480,000 distinct CDR3 sequences, roughly an eighth found once. Thyroid ultrasound and orbital computed tomography, with clinical symptoms and serum thyroxine and TRAb, informed diagnoses. The PBMCs were taken from roughly 9.3 ml of fresh peripheral blood. V lost 6 bases, J lost 4 bases, and 15 bases lay in between. CDR1 MNHNS and CDR2 SASEGT come from the germline V gene. The CDR3 totals 14 residues. This clonotype appeared many times. Its matching antigen is unknown.

The sequencing sample was made of blood. This receptor was identified in a woman aged 18 to 35 with Graves' hyperthyroidism. The V call is TRBV6-1, the J call TRBJ1-2, with D possibly TRBD1 on 6 matching bases. The CDR3 DNA follows: TGTGCCAGCAGCCCTTTACAGGGAATCTATGGCTACACCTTC. Translating gives CASSPLQGIYGYTF.